Below, 4 T cell receptor beta chains from the same sample are listed, as sequenced in a study of PD-1 blockade in mismatch repair-deficient tumors. The method was immunoSEQ multiplex PCR; TCRdb's version includes in-frame clones alone and lacks a portion of them. The sample has tens of thousands of clones, roughly 80% seen once; the top ten hold roughly 6%. This specimen consisted of peripheral blood, obtained 44 weeks after starting pembrolizumab. The receptors stem from an adult with mismatch repair-deficient cancer.

This rearrangement joins TRBV4-3 to TRBJ2-3; 7 nucleotides align to TRBD2. With 2 bases clipped from V and 2 bases from J, the junction kept 7 bases outside the gene matches. CDR1 LGHNA and CDR2 YSLEER come from the germline V gene. This CDR3 is built from 16 residues. The CDR3 here is CASSQWERDFTDTQYF. The CDR3, as DNA: TGCGCCAGCAGCCAATGGGAGCGGGACTTCACAGATACGCAGTATTTT.

The chain links TRBV6-5 to TRBJ2-7; D call uncertain. Trimming shortened V by 6 bases and J by 6 bases, and 9 bases separated the two germline ends. CDR3 length: 11 residues. Looked up from germline, CDR1 is MNHEY and CDR2 is SVGAGI. The CDR3 region has the DNA TGTGCCAGCAGCTACGTGGGCGAGCAGTACTTC. Protein product: CASSYVGEQYF.

In nucleotides, the CDR3 is TGTGCCAGCAGACCGTCAGGGGGCCACACAGATACGCAGTATTTT. Translating gives CASRPSGGHTDTQYF. This chain links TRBV6-4 with TRBJ2-3; 8 bases are a match to TRBD1. The CDR3 has 15 amino acids. With 6 bases clipped from V and 2 bases from J, the junction kept 7 bases outside the gene matches. CDR1 MRHNA and CDR2 SNTAGT come from the germline V gene.

This chain joins TRBV27 and TRBJ2-7; D gene ambiguous. Looked up from germline, CDR1 is MNHEY and CDR2 is SMNVEV (reference sequence). The CDR3 length is 13 residues. Trimming left V 5 bases short and J 1 base short, with 9 bases between. As DNA, the CDR3 is TGTGCCAGCAGTCCCCCCTCATCCTACGAGCAGTACTTC. Amino acids: CASSPPSSYEQYF.